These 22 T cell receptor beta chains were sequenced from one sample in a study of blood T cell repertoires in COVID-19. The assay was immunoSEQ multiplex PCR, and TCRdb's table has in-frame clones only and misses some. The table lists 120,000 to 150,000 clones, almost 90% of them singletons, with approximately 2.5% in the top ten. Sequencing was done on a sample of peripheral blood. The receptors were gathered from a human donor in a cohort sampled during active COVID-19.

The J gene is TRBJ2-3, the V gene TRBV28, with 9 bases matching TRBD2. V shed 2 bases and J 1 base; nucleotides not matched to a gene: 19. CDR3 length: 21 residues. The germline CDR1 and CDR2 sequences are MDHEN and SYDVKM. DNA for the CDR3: TGTGCCAGCAGTTTAATAGCAGGGGATATTTATAGCGGGAGAGGCACAGATACGCAGTATTTT. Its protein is CASSLIAGDIYSGRGTDTQYF.

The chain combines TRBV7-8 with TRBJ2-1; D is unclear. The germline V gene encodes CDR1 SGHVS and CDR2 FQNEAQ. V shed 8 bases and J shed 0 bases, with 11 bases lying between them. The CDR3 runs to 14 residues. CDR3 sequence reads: CASRPGGSYNEQFF. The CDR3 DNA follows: TGTGCCAGCCGTCCGGGTGGCTCCTACAATGAGCAGTTCTTC. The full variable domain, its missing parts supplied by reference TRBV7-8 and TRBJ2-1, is GAGVSQSPRYKVAKRGQDVALRCDPISGHVSLFWYQQALGQGPEFLTYFQNEAQLDKSGLPSDRFFAERPEGSVSTLKIQRTQQEDSAVYLCASRPGGSYNEQFFGPGTRLTVL.

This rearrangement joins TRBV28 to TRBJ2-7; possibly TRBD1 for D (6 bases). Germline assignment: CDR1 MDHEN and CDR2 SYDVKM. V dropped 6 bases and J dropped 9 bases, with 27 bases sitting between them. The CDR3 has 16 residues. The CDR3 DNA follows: TGTGCCAGCAGCTCCAGGGGAGCCACTGAGGTGACGGGGCAGTACTTC. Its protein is CASSSRGATEVTGQYF.

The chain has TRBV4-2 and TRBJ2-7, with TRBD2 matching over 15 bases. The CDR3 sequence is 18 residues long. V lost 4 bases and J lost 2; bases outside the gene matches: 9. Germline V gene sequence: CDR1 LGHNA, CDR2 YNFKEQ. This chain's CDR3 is CASSLSRTSGGAAYEQYF. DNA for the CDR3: TGTGCCAGCAGCCTGTCTCGGACTAGCGGGGGGGCGGCCTACGAGCAGTACTTC.

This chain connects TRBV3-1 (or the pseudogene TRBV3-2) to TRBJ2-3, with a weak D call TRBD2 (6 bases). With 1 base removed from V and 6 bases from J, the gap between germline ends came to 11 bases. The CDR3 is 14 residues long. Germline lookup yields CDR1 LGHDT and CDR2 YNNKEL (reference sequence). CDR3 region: CASSQGRGGDTQYF. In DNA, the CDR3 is TGTGCCAGCAGCCAAGGTAGAGGAGGGGATACGCAGTATTTT.

The CDR3 here is CASSSREGEVTGELFF. The CDR3 DNA sequence: TGTGCCAGCAGCTCGAGGGAAGGGGAGGTCACCGGGGAGCTGTTTTTT. The J gene is TRBJ2-2, the V gene TRBV5-4; tentative D call: TRBD2 (6 bases). CDR1 and CDR2 (germline): SGHNT, YYREEE (reference sequence). V lost 3 bases to trimming and J lost 4 bases, with 16 bases between them. The CDR3 runs to 16 residues.

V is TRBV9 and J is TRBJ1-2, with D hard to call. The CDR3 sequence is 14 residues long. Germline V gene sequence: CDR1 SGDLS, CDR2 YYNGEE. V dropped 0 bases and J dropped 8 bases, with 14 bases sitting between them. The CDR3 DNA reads TGTGCCAGCAGCGTAGGGCCGGGGAACGAGGGCTACACCTTC. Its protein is CASSVGPGNEGYTF.

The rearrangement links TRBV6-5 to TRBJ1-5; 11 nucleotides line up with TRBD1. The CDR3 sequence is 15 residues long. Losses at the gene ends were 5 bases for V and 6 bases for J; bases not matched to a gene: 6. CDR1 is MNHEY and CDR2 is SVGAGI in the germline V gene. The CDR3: CASSTDRGLGQPQHF. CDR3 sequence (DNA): TGTGCCAGCAGTACGGACAGGGGGCTTGGTCAGCCCCAGCATTTT.

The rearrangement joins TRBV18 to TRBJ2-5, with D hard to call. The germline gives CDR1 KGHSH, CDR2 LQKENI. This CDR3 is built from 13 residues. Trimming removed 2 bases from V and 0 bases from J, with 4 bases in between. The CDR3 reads CASSPVNQETQYF. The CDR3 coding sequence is TGTGCCAGCTCACCAGTAAACCAAGAGACCCAGTACTTC. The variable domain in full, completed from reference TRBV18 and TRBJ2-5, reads NAGVMQNPRHLVRRRGQEARLRCSPMKGHSHVYWYRQLPEEGLKFMVYLQKENIIDESGMPKERFSAEFPKEGPSILRIQQVVRGDSAAYFCASSPVNQETQYFGPGTRLLVL.

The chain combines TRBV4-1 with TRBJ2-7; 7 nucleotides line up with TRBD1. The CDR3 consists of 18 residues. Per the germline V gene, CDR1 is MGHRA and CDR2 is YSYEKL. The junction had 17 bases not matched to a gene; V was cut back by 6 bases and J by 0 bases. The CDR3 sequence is CASRGTGTDLSTSYEQYF. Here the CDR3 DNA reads TGCGCCAGCAGAGGGACCGGGACAGACCTAAGTACCTCCTACGAGCAGTACTTC.

CDR3: CASREQSKGAGYTF. In DNA, the CDR3 is TGCGCCAGCAGAGAACAATCAAAAGGGGCCGGCTACACCTTC. J is TRBJ1-2 and V is TRBV23-1; D might be TRBD1 (5 bases). TRBV23-1 is assigned to the ORF class and has an uncertain function. The CDR3 extends over 14 amino acids. Trimming shortened V by 6 bases and J by 8 bases, and 19 bases separated the two germline ends.

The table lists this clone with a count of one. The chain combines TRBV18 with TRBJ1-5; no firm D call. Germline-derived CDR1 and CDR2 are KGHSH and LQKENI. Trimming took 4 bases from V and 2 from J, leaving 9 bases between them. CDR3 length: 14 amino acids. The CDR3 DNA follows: TGTGCCAGCTCACGGGAGGGCGGCAATCAGCCCCAGCATTTT. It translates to CASSREGGNQPQHF.

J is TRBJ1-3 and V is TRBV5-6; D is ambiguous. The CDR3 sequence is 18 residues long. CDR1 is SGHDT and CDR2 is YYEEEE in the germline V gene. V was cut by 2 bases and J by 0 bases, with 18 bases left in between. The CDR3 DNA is TGTGCCAGCAGCTTCCCCACTTACCGACACACCTCTGGAAACACCATATATTTT. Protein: CASSFPTYRHTSGNTIYF.

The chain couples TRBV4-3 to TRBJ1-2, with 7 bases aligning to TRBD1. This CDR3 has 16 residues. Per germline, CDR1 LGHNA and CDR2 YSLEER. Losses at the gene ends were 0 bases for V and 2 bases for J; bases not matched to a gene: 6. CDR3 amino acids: CASSQDQQGNNYGYTF. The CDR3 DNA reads TGCGCCAGCAGCCAAGACCAACAGGGGAACAACTATGGCTACACCTTC.

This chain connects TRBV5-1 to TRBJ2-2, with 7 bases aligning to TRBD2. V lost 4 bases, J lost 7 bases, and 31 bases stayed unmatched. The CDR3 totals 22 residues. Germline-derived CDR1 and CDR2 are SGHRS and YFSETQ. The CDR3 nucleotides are TGCGCCAGCAGCCCCCTCCTAGGTTCGGTGGGACCGTCAGGGAGGGTGAGCGGGGAGCTGTTTTTT. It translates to CASSPLLGSVGPSGRVSGELFF.

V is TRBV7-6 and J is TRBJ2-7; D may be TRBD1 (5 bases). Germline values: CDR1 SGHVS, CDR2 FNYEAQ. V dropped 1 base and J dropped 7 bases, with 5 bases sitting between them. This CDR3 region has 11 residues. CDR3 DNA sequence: TGTGCCAGCAGCTTAGACAGGGAGCAGTACTTC. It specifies CASSLDREQYF.

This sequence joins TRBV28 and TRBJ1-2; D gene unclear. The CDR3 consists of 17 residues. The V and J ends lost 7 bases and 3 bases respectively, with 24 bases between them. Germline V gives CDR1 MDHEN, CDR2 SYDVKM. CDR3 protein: CASMTSSGVPSHYGYTF. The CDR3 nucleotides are TGTGCCAGCATGACTTCCAGCGGGGTCCCGTCCCACTATGGCTACACCTTC.

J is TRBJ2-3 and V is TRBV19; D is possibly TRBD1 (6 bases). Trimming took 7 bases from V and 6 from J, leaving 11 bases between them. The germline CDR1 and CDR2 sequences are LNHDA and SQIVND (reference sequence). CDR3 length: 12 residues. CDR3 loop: CASTKGEDTQYF. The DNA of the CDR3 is TGTGCCAGTACTAAGGGGGAGGATACGCAGTATTTT.

Here the CDR3 reads CASSELDREDYEQYF. CDR3 nucleotide sequence: TGTGCCAGCAGTGAATTGGACAGGGAGGACTACGAGCAGTACTTC. V gene TRBV6-1 combines with J gene TRBJ2-7; 8 bases line up with TRBD1. The V gene's germline CDR1 is MNHNS and CDR2 SASEGT. V lost 2 bases to trimming and J lost 3 bases; unmatched junction nucleotides: 6. The CDR3 length is 15 residues.

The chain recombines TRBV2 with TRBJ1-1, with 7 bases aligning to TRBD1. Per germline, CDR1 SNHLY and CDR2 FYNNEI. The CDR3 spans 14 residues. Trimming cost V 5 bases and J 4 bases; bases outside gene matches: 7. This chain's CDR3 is CASSNPGGITEAFF. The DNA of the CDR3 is TGTGCCAGCAGTAACCCAGGGGGAATCACTGAAGCTTTCTTT. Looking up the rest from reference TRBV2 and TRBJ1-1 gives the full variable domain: EPEVTQTPSHQVTQMGQEVILRCVPISNHLYFYWYRQILGQKVEFLVSFYNNEISEKSEIFDDQFSVERPDGSNFTLKIRSTKLEDSAMYFCASSNPGGITEAFFGQGTRLTVV.

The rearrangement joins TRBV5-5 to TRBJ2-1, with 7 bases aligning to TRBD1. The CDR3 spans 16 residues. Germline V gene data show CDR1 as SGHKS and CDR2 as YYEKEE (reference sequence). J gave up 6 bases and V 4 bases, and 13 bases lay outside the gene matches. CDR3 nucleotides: TGTGCCAGCAGCGTTGGGGGAACAGGGGTACGCAATGAGCAGTTCTTC. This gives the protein CASSVGGTGVRNEQFF.

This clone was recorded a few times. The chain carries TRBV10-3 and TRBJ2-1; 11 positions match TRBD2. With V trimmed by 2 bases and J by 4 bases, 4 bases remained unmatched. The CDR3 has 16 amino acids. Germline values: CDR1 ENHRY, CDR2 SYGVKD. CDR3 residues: CAISEPTSGAYNEQFF. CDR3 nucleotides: TGTGCCATCAGTGAGCCGACTAGCGGGGCTTACAATGAGCAGTTCTTC.